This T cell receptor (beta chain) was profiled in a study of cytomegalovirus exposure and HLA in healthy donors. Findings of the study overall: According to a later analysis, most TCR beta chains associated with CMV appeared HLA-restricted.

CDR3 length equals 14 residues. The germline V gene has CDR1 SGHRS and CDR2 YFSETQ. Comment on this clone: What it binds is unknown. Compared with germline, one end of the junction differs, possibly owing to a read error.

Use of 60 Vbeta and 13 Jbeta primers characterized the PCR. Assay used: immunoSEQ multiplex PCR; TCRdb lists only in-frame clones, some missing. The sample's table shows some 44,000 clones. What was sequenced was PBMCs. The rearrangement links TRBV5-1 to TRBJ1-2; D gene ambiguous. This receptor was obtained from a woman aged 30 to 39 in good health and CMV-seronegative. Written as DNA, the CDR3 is TGCGCCAGCAGCTTGAGTGCAGCGAGTCCCCTGACGGACTTC. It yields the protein CASSLSAASPLTDF.